The clone carrying this T cell receptor beta chain was found a few times. The antigen remains undetermined. The sample originates from a study of beta chain features in type 1 diabetes. Study details: Examined across all samples were about 110 million sorted cells. Study-level results: Type 1 diabetes patients showed fewer insertions and more deletions at VDJ junctions.

Isolated RNA was reverse transcribed in full, so expressed TCRB transcripts were sequenced. Profiled with immunoSEQ multiplex PCR; TCRdb holds only in-frame clones, not every one. The table includes just over 600,000 clones, around a sixth detected once. Sorting that relied on CD45RO/CCR7/CD25/CD127/CD95/CD27 yielded CD4+ naive, central memory, regulatory and stem cell-like memory cells. V gave up 1 base and J gave up 4 bases, with 10 bases separating them. CDR1 is SGHTA and CDR2 is FQGTGA in the germline V gene. The CDR3 runs to 14 residues. Sequenced material: naive CD4+ T cells from blood. The sequence derives from a man younger than 30 in good health. The V call is TRBV7-3, the J call TRBJ1-1; the D is unclear. CDR3 in amino acids: CASSLKARGTEAFF. DNA of the CDR3: TGTGCCAGCAGCTTAAAGGCGCGGGGCACTGAAGCTTTCTTT.